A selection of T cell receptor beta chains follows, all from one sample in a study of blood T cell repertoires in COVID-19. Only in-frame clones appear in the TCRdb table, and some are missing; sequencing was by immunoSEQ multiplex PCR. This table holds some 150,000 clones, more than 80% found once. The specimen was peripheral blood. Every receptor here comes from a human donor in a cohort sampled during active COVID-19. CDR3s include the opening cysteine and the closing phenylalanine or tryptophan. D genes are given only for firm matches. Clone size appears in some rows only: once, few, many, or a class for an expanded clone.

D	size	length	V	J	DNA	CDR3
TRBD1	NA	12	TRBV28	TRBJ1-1	TGTGCCAGCAGAGCGACAGGGGCTGAAGCTTTCTTT	CASRATGAEAFF
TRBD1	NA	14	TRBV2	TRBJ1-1	TGTGCCAGCAGAGGGACAGGTTCGAGCACTGAAGCTTTCTTT	CASRGTGSSTEAFF
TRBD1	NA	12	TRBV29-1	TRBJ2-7	TGCAGCGCCAGGATACAGGGGCGCGAGCAGTACTTC	CSARIQGREQYF
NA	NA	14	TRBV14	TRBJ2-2	TGTGCCAGCAGGCCTCAGCGGGCGAGCGGGGAGCTGTTTTTT	CASRPQRASGELFF
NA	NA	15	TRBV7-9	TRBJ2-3	TGTGCCAGCAGCTCCCGTGTAGGGGTGAGGGATACGCAGTATTTT	CASSSRVGVRDTQYF
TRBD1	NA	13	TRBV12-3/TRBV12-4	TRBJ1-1	TGTGCCAGCAGTCCGACAGGGGTCACTGAAGCTTTCTTT	CASSPTGVTEAFF
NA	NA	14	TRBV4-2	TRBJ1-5	TGTGCCAGCAGCCAAGAGGGGGCGGGGGAGCCCCAGCATTTT	CASSQEGAGEPQHF
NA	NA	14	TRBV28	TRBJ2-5	TGTGCCAGCATGTCGGCGGGGAGGCAAGAGACCCAGTACTTC	CASMSAGRQETQYF
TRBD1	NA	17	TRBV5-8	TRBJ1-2	TGTGCCAGCAGCTTGGTGGGGACAGCAAAGACCCTCTATGGCTACACCTTC	CASSLVGTAKTLYGYTF
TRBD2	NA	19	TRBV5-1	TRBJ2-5	TGCGCCAGCAGCCGGAGACTAGCGCGGGGCTCCGGCTCTGAAGAGACCCAGTACTTC	CASSRRLARGSGSEETQYF
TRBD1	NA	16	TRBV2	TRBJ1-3	TGTGCCAGCAGGAAACAGGGGTCAGACTCTGGAAACACCATATATTTT	CASRKQGSDSGNTIYF
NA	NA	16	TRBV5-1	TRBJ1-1	TGCGCCAGCAGCTTGGGTCCCCTACAGGGCGGCACTGAAGCTTTCTTT	CASSLGPLQGGTEAFF
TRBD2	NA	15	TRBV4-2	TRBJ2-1	TGTGCCAGCAGCGTAGGGGGGACTAGCGACCAGGTGAAGTTCTTC	CASSVGGTSDQVKFF
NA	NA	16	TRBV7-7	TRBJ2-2	TGTGCTAGCAGCTCTCAGGGAATGGGGAACACCGGGGAGCTGTTTTTT	CASSSQGMGNTGELFF
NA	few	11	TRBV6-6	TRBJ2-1	TGTGCCAGCAATTGGCTTTATGAGCAGTTCTTC	CASNWLYEQFF
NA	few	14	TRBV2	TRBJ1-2	TGTGCCAGCAGTGTAAACGGGGCTAACTATGGCTACACCTTC	CASSVNGANYGYTF
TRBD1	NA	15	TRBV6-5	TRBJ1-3	TGTGCCACCCGAGGGACAGGTTCACCTGGAAACACCATATATTTT	CATRGTGSPGNTIYF
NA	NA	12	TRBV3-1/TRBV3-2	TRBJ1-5	TGTGCCAGCAGCCAACGGGGACAGCCCCAGCATTTT	CASSQRGQPQHF
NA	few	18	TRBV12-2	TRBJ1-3	TGTGCAAGTCGCTTAGCGCCGGGACAGGGGGCTTCTGGAAACACCATATATTTT	CASRLAPGQGASGNTIYF
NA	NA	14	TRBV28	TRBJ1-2	TGTGCCAGCACACTGGGGGGGGGCAGGATTGGCTACACCTTC	CASTLGGGRIGYTF
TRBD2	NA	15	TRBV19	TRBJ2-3	TGTGCCAGTAGTATCTTTGCGGGGGACACAGATACGCAGTATTTT	CASSIFAGDTDTQYF
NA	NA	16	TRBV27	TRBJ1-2	TGTGCCAGCAGTTTATCGCCGGCGGGGGGGTCGTTTGGCTACACCTTC	CASSLSPAGGSFGYTF
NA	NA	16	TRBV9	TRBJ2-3	TGTGCCAGCAGCCCAACTAGCAATCTTTACATGGATACGCAGTATTTT	CASSPTSNLYMDTQYF
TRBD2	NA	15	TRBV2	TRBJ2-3	TGTGCCAGCACCACCTCCGGGACTAGCGTAGATACGCAGTATTTT	CASTTSGTSVDTQYF
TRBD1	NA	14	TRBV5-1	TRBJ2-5	TGCGCCAGCAGCTTTTCAGGGGGCAGGGAGACCCAGTACTTC	CASSFSGGRETQYF
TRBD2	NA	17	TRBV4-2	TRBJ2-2	TGTGCCAGCAGCCAAGGGACTAGCGGGGGCTCGGCCGGGGAGCTGTTTTTT	CASSQGTSGGSAGELFF
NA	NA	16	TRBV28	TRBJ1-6	TGTGCCAGCAAAGAATTACGGGGATCCTATAATTCACCCCTCCACTTT	CASKELRGSYNSPLHF
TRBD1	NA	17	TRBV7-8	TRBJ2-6	TGTGCCAGCAGCTTATCCCTGACAGGGGCTGGGGCCAACGTCCTGACTTTC	CASSLSLTGAGANVLTF
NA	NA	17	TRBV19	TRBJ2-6	TGTGCCAGTAGTATAGCAGGGCCCGCGGGAGGGGCCAACGTCCTGACTTTC	CASSIAGPAGGANVLTF
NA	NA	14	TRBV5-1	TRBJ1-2	TGCGCCAGCAGCATGGACGGCAGGCAATATGGCTACACCTTC	CASSMDGRQYGYTF
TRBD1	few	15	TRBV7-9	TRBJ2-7	TGTGCCAGCACCCTCGGGGACAGGAGCTCCTACGAGCAGTACTTC	CASTLGDRSSYEQYF
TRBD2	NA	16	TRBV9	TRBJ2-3	TGTGCCAGCAGCGGGGGACTAGCGGGGACCACAGATACGCAGTATTTT	CASSGGLAGTTDTQYF
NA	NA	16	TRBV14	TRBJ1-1	TGTGCCAGCAGCCAATGGGGCAGGGCTATGGCGGCTGAAGCTTTCTTT	CASSQWGRAMAAEAFF
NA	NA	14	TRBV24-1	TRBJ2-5	TGTGCCACCAGTGATACCCGGACACAAGAGACCCAGTACTTC	CATSDTRTQETQYF
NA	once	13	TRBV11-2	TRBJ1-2	TGTGCCAGCAGCTCCACAGGAGACTATGGCTACACCTTC	CASSSTGDYGYTF
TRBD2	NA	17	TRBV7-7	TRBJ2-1	TGTGCTAGCAGCCCCCAACCGGGACTAGCGGGGCACAATGAGCAGTTCTTC	CASSPQPGLAGHNEQFF
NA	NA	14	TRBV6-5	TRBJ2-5	TGTGCCAGCAGTTACACGACACGGGGGGAGACCCAGTACTTC	CASSYTTRGETQYF
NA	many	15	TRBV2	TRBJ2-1	TGTGCCAGCAGTGAACCCACCACTAGTTATAATGAGCAGTTCTTC	CASSEPTTSYNEQFF
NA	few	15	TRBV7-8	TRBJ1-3	TGTGCCAGCAGCACAAACAGGGTTTCTGGAAACACCATATATTTT	CASSTNRVSGNTIYF
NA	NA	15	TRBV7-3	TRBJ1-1	TGTGCCAGCAGCTTAAGAGGGGGTTCGAACACTGAAGCTTTCTTT	CASSLRGGSNTEAFF
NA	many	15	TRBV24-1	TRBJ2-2	TGTGCCACCAGCCCTTGGGGGGTGAACACCGGGGAGCTGTTTTTT	CATSPWGVNTGELFF
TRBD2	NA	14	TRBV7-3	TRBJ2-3	TGTGCCAGCAGCGGGGGGGATTATAAAAATACGCAGTATTTT	CASSGGDYKNTQYF
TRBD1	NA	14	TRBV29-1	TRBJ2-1	TGCAGCGCCGAGCAAGGACAGGGGGTCAATGAGCAGTTCTTC	CSAEQGQGVNEQFF
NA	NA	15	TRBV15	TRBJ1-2	TGTGCCACCAGCAGAGATACGGAGGTCAACTATGGCTACACCTTC	CATSRDTEVNYGYTF
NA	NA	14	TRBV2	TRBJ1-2	TGTGCCAGCAGTGAAGCGCGGGCAGGGGATGGCTACACCTTC	CASSEARAGDGYTF
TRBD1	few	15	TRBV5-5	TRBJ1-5	TGTGCCAGCAGCTTGCAGGGGGCGAGCAATCAGCCCCAGCATTTT	CASSLQGASNQPQHF
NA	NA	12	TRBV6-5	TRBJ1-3	TGTGCCAGCAGTACCCCCGGGGGGACCATATATTTT	CASSTPGGTIYF
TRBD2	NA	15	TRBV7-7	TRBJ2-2	TGTGCTAGCGGTCCGGGACTAGCCAACACCGGGGAGCTGTTTTTT	CASGPGLANTGELFF
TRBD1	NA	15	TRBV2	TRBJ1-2	TGTGCCAGCAGTGTCCTAGGACAGGGGGCCGGAGGCTACACCTTC	CASSVLGQGAGGYTF
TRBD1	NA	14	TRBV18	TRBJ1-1	TGTGCCAGCTCAGCGCTCCAGGGGGACACTGAAGCTTTCTTT	CASSALQGDTEAFF
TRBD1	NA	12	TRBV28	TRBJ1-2	TGTGCCAGCACCGGACAGGTTTTAGGCTACACCTTC	CASTGQVLGYTF
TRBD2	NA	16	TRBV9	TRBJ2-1	TGTGCCAGCAGCCCCAGACCGGGACTAGCCAGTGATGAGCAGTTCTTC	CASSPRPGLASDEQFF
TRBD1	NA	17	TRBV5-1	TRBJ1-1	TGCGCCAGCAGCCCGGGGACAGGGGGCGCGGATTTCTCTGAAGCTTTCTTT	CASSPGTGGADFSEAFF
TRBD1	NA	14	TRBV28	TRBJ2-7	TGTGCCAGCAGTTTAACGGGACAGGGCGGGGAGCAGTACTTC	CASSLTGQGGEQYF
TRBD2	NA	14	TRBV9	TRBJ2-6	TGTGCCAGCAGCGTTTGGGGAGGGGCGGGTGTCCTGACTTTC	CASSVWGGAGVLTF
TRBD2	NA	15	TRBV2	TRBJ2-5	TGTGCCAGCAGCCGGACTAGCGGGACGGGGGAGACCCAGTACTTC	CASSRTSGTGETQYF
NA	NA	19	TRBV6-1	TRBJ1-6	TGTGCCAGCAGTGCAATTAAGGGAGGAGTAAGCTCCTATAATTCACCCCTCCACTTT	CASSAIKGGVSSYNSPLHF